The 4 T cell receptor beta chains listed next were all sequenced from one sample in a study of early T cells in non-severe SARS-CoV-2 infection. One entry per CDR3 protein, called by TCRdb with MiXCR from the 5' RACE reads. The sample shows about 87,000 distinct CDR3 sequences, 12% to 15% of them seen only once. The specimen sequenced was whole blood. The receptors stem from an adult who was a healthcare worker with PCR-confirmed SARS-CoV-2 infection or an uninfected control (not recorded which).

This clonotype turned up a few times. This rearrangement joins TRBV7-9 to TRBJ1-5, with D hard to call. Trimming removed 6 bases at V and 3 bases at J, with 9 bases between. Per germline, CDR1 SEHNR and CDR2 FQNEAQ (reference sequence). This CDR3 comprises 13 residues. Here the CDR3 reads CASSFANNQPQHF. The CDR3 DNA follows: TGTGCCAGCAGTTTCGCCAACAATCAGCCCCAGCATTTT.

This clonotype was observed once. Here the CDR3 reads CASSQPPERAGTNNEQFF. Here the CDR3 DNA reads TGCGCCAGCAGCCAACCACCTGAGAGGGCGGGGACCAACAATGAGCAGTTCTTC. This chain uses TRBV4-3 with TRBJ2-1; tentatively, D is TRBD2 (6 bases). V lost 2 bases to trimming and J lost 5 bases, with 22 bases between them. The CDR3 loop spans 18 amino acids. CDR1 is LGHNA and CDR2 is YSLEER in the germline V gene.

The J gene is TRBJ2-2, the V gene TRBV24-1; D is possibly TRBD1 (5 bases). V was clipped by 8 bases and J by 3 bases, with 9 bases between them. The CDR3 runs 13 residues. CDR1 KGHDR and CDR2 SFDVKD come from the germline V gene. The CDR3 reads CATKGLDTGELFF. The CDR3, as DNA: TGTGCCACCAAGGGGTTGGACACCGGGGAGCTGTTTTTT.

This clonotype has a handful of counts. The chain uses TRBV11-3 and TRBJ2-1; maybe TRBD1 (5 bases). The length of the CDR3 is 15 residues. The V end lost 0 bases, the J end lost 0 bases, and 6 bases lay between the germline ends. Germline values: CDR1 SGHNT, CDR2 YENEEA. This chain's CDR3 is CASSLEQASYNEQFF. The CDR3 coding sequence is TGTGCCAGCAGCTTAGAACAGGCCTCCTACAATGAGCAGTTCTTC.